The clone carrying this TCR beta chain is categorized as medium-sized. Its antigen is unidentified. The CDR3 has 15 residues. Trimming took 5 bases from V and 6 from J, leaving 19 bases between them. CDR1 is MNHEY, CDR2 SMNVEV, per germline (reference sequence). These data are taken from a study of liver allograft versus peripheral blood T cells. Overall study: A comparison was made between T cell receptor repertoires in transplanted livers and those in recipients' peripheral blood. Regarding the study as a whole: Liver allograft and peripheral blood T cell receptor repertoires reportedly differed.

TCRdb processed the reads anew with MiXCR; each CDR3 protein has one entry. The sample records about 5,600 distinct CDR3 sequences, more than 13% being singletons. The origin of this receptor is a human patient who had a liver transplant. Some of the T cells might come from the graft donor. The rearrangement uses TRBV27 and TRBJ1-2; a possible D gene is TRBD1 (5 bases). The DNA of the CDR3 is TGTGCCAGCAGTACGAAGGGGCGCTCGAGTGATGGCTACACCTTC. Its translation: CASSTKGRSSDGYTF.